Listed below are T cell receptor beta chains from one sample, sequenced in a study of blood T cell repertoires in COVID-19. Repertoires were generated with immunoSEQ multiplex PCR, while TCRdb's copy carries only in-frame clones and drops some. The sample has 200,000 or so clones; around 90% are singletons. Source material: PBMCs or T cells enriched from blood (not recorded which). These receptors originate from a man younger than 45 in a cohort exposed to, infected with or recovered from COVID-19 (not recorded which). CDR3s include the opening cysteine and the closing phenylalanine or tryptophan. The order of the fields is D gene, J gene, clone size, V gene, CDR3 protein, CDR3 DNA. The D gene is left open where the match is weak. Clone size is given for some rows only: seen once, a few or many times, or a class if the clone is expanded.

d_gene: .; j_gene: TRBJ2-2; abundance: .; v_gene: TRBV7-9; CDR3aa: CASSLREWRAGDTGELFF; CDR3nt: TGTGCCAGCAGCTTAAGGGAGTGGAGGGCCGGGGACACCGGGGAGCTGTTTTTT
d_gene: .; j_gene: TRBJ1-1; abundance: .; v_gene: TRBV28; CDR3aa: CASSLGGRTEAFF; CDR3nt: TGTGCCAGCAGTTTAGGGGGGAGAACTGAAGCTTTCTTT
d_gene: .; j_gene: TRBJ2-7; abundance: .; v_gene: TRBV9; CDR3aa: CASSVGTPDYEQYF; CDR3nt: TGTGCCAGCAGCGTGGGGACTCCAGACTACGAGCAGTACTTC
d_gene: TRBD1; j_gene: TRBJ2-6; abundance: .; v_gene: TRBV2; CDR3aa: CASSGLTGTGLAGANVLTF; CDR3nt: TGTGCCAGCAGTGGGCTTACCGGGACAGGGTTAGCTGGGGCCAACGTCCTGACTTTC
d_gene: .; j_gene: TRBJ1-2; abundance: .; v_gene: TRBV6-5; CDR3aa: CASSPSSGTLYGYTF; CDR3nt: TGTGCCAGCAGTCCCTCTTCCGGGACTCTCTATGGCTACACCTTC
d_gene: .; j_gene: TRBJ2-2; abundance: once; v_gene: TRBV7-2; CDR3aa: CASRRRNTGELFF; CDR3nt: TGTGCCAGCAGGCGTCGGAACACCGGGGAGCTGTTTTTT
d_gene: .; j_gene: TRBJ2-7; abundance: .; v_gene: TRBV7-3; CDR3aa: CASSLTRGYEQYF; CDR3nt: TGTGCCAGCAGCTTAACCCGAGGCTACGAGCAGTACTTC
d_gene: TRBD2; j_gene: TRBJ2-7; abundance: few; v_gene: TRBV3-1/TRBV3-2; CDR3aa: CASSRRRASGGDKQYF; CDR3nt: TGTGCCAGCAGCCGCCGACGGGCTAGCGGGGGAGACAAGCAGTACTTC
d_gene: .; j_gene: TRBJ1-4; abundance: many; v_gene: TRBV7-9; CDR3aa: CASSSRLGFGATNEKLFF; CDR3nt: TGTGCCAGCAGCTCGAGGCTTGGGTTCGGCGCAACTAATGAAAAACTGTTTTTT
d_gene: TRBD1; j_gene: TRBJ1-5; abundance: .; v_gene: TRBV6-5; CDR3aa: CASRPLQGAEHF; CDR3nt: TGTGCCAGCAGGCCTCTACAGGGGGCGGAGCATTTT
d_gene: .; j_gene: TRBJ2-1; abundance: few; v_gene: TRBV7-3; CDR3aa: CASSSRTGNNEQFF; CDR3nt: TGTGCCAGCAGCTCCAGGACTGGAAACAATGAGCAGTTCTTC
d_gene: .; j_gene: TRBJ2-3; abundance: .; v_gene: TRBV5-4; CDR3aa: CASSLANTDTQYF; CDR3nt: TGTGCCAGCAGCTTGGCCAACACAGATACGCAGTATTTT
d_gene: TRBD2; j_gene: TRBJ2-5; abundance: .; v_gene: TRBV28; CDR3aa: CASSLRPYKLAGGEETQYF; CDR3nt: TGTGCCAGCAGTTTACGGCCGTACAAACTAGCGGGAGGGGAAGAGACCCAGTACTTC
d_gene: TRBD1; j_gene: TRBJ2-5; abundance: once; v_gene: TRBV5-8; CDR3aa: CASSLVTGAETQYF; CDR3nt: TGTGCCAGCAGCTTGGTCACAGGGGCGGAGACCCAGTACTTC
d_gene: TRBD1; j_gene: TRBJ1-6; abundance: .; v_gene: TRBV10-3; CDR3aa: CAIREGQGILSPLHF; CDR3nt: TGTGCCATCAGAGAGGGACAGGGGATCCTTTCACCCCTCCACTTT
d_gene: TRBD1; j_gene: TRBJ1-1; abundance: .; v_gene: TRBV6-4; CDR3aa: CASSDHRGGTEVFF; CDR3nt: TGTGCCAGCAGTGACCACAGGGGTGGCACTGAAGTTTTCTTT
d_gene: TRBD2; j_gene: TRBJ2-7; abundance: .; v_gene: TRBV5-1; CDR3aa: CASSPGLAGVGSSYEQYF; CDR3nt: TGCGCCAGCAGCCCGGGACTAGCGGGAGTAGGGAGCTCCTACGAGCAGTACTTC
d_gene: TRBD1; j_gene: TRBJ1-6; abundance: .; v_gene: TRBV20-1; CDR3aa: CSARGQGIYNSPLHF; CDR3nt: TGCAGTGCTCGTGGACAGGGCATCTATAATTCACCCCTCCACTTT
d_gene: TRBD2; j_gene: TRBJ2-7; abundance: few; v_gene: TRBV11-2; CDR3aa: CASSSRPSGSSEQYF; CDR3nt: TGTGCCAGCAGCTCCCGGCCGAGCGGGAGTAGCGAGCAGTACTTC
d_gene: .; j_gene: TRBJ1-5; abundance: .; v_gene: TRBV28; CDR3aa: CASSPRGIQPQHF; CDR3nt: TGTGCCAGCAGTCCCAGGGGCATACAGCCCCAGCATTTT
d_gene: .; j_gene: TRBJ2-3; abundance: .; v_gene: TRBV7-9; CDR3aa: CASSSASVGGGAPDTQYF; CDR3nt: TGTGCCAGCAGCTCTGCTTCCGTTGGTGGGGGGGCCCCAGATACGCAGTATTTT
d_gene: .; j_gene: TRBJ1-5; abundance: .; v_gene: TRBV6-5; CDR3aa: CASSFTQSNQPQHF; CDR3nt: TGTGCCAGCAGTTTTACTCAAAGCAATCAGCCCCAGCATTTT
d_gene: TRBD2; j_gene: TRBJ2-3; abundance: .; v_gene: TRBV28; CDR3aa: CASSTQGSGLAGISDTQYF; CDR3nt: TGTGCCAGCAGTACCCAAGGGAGTGGGCTAGCGGGAATCTCAGATACGCAGTATTTT
d_gene: TRBD2; j_gene: TRBJ2-3; abundance: .; v_gene: TRBV7-3; CDR3aa: CASSPTSGLGDTQYF; CDR3nt: TGTGCCAGCAGCCCGACTAGCGGCCTAGGGGATACGCAGTATTTT
d_gene: TRBD2; j_gene: TRBJ2-4; abundance: .; v_gene: TRBV5-1; CDR3aa: CASTLGTSGLAKNIQYF; CDR3nt: TGCGCCAGCACCTTAGGGACTAGCGGTTTAGCCAAAAACATTCAGTACTTC
d_gene: .; j_gene: TRBJ1-2; abundance: .; v_gene: TRBV24-1; CDR3aa: CATRDQGGARGYTF; CDR3nt: TGTGCCACCAGGGATCAGGGTGGAGCTCGTGGCTACACCTTC
d_gene: .; j_gene: TRBJ2-3; abundance: .; v_gene: TRBV5-1; CDR3aa: CASSLAPGTDTQYF; CDR3nt: TGCGCCAGCAGCTTGGCCCCGGGCACAGATACGCAGTATTTT
d_gene: TRBD1; j_gene: TRBJ1-4; abundance: .; v_gene: TRBV19; CDR3aa: CASSMGQGGHEKLFF; CDR3nt: TGTGCCAGTAGTATGGGACAGGGAGGTCATGAAAAACTGTTTTTT
d_gene: TRBD1; j_gene: TRBJ2-7; abundance: .; v_gene: TRBV27; CDR3aa: CASSRTGGTSYEQYF; CDR3nt: TGTGCCAGCAGCCGGACAGGGGGCACATCGTACGAGCAGTACTTC
d_gene: .; j_gene: TRBJ1-1; abundance: once; v_gene: TRBV3-1/TRBV3-2; CDR3aa: CASSALQGTEAFF; CDR3nt: TGTGCCAGCAGCGCACTACAGGGCACTGAAGCTTTCTTT
d_gene: TRBD1; j_gene: TRBJ2-3; abundance: .; v_gene: TRBV7-2; CDR3aa: CASQRDRGRSDTQYF; CDR3nt: TGTGCCAGCCAGAGGGACAGGGGGCGTTCCGATACGCAGTATTTT